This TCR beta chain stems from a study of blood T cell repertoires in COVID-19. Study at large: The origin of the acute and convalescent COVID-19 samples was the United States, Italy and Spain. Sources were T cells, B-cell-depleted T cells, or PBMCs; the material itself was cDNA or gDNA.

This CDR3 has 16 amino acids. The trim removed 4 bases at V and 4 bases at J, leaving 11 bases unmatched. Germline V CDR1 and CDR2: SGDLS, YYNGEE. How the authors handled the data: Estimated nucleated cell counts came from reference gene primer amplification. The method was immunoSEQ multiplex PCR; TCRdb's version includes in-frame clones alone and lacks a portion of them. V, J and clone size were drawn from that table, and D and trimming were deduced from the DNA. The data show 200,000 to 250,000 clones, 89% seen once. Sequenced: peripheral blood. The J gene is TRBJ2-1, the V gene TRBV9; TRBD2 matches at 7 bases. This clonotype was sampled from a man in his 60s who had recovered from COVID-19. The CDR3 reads CASSPQAGERYNEQFF. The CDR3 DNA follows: TGTGCCAGCAGCCCCCAGGCGGGGGAGAGGTACAATGAGCAGTTCTTC.